This TCR beta chain was found in a study of Ad26.COV2.S vaccination and SARS-CoV-2 variants (dated by TCRdb to 2020 to 2023). Study-level background: Donors in the vaccine arm were drawn from COV1001, a phase I-IIa trial of Ad26.COV2.S in healthy adults that was multicentre, randomized, double-blind and placebo-controlled. Ad26.COV2.S was administered intramuscularly at a dose of 5x10^10 or 1x10^11 viral particles, either as one shot or as two shots given 56 days apart. Participants in the trial were split at random into five groups of five each, receiving low-dose or high-dose Ad26.COV2.S once or twice, or else placebo on both occasions. Throughout the experiments and outcome assessment, investigators stayed blinded to trial group allocation. The specificity and breadth of SARS-CoV-2-reactive T cell receptors after Ad26.COV2.S vaccination were assessed by TCRbeta repertoire sequencing. A total of roughly 32 samples were included in the TCR-sequenced set, comprising some 20 Ad26.COV2.S vaccine recipients, 5 placebo recipients and 8 SARS-CoV-2 convalescent individuals. Overall results and qualifications from the work: The study was not powered to compare responses between vaccine doses or regimens. Substantial breadth of spike-specific CD8+ and CD4+ T cell responses was reported after vaccination. Ad26.COV2.S recipients had higher spike-specific TCR breadth than placebo recipients (P = 0.0014). The authors noted that total T cell responses may have been underestimated by the TCR breadth and depth analyses. Comparable non-spike TCR breadth was observed between vaccine and placebo recipients, consistent with only spike being contained in the vaccine.

The treatment or condition label here, explained by the study, means: around 19 received Ad26.COV2.S at low or high dose, single or two shots; 5 received placebo; per-sample allocation not given. For vaccine and placebo recipients, repertoires were sequenced using samples collected on day 63 after the first injection. Cohort 1b enrolled some 25 adults aged 18-55 years at a single site in Boston, USA, between 29 July and 7 August 2020. Ad26.COV2.S was a replication-incompetent adenovirus type 26 vector expressing a prefusion-stabilized SARS-CoV-2 spike protein from the original Wuhan strain. The table lists this clone with a count of one. This clone's antigen is unknown. No base qualities exist here, and no much larger clone lies one base off it. The immunoSEQ Assay was the method used to sequence TCRbeta CDR3 regions. After extraction, genomic DNA underwent amplification by bias-controlled multiplex PCR, followed by high-throughput sequencing. Regarding the original processing steps: To quantify the absolute abundance of every unique TCRbeta CDR3 region, sequences were collapsed and filtered. T cell fraction was estimated by normalizing TCRbeta template counts to usable DNA, which was measured by amplifying reference genes present in all nucleated cells. Repertoire TCRs were annotated as SARS-CoV-2-specific when V gene, CDR3 amino acid sequence and J gene were exactly matched to a known reactive TCR set. The reference SARS-CoV-2 TCR set was obtained from MIRA and was filtered for enrichment in COVID-19-positive ImmuneCODE repertoires, whereby public or cross-reactive TCRs were removed. Using the MIRA antigens, annotated TCRs were further analysed by specific ORF or by position within an ORF. Depth was the summed frequency of annotated unique rearrangements, while breadth was defined as annotated unique rearrangements over total unique productive rearrangements. Two-sided Wilcoxon rank-sum tests were used to compare TCR breadth between groups. TCRdb retrieved this table from immuneACCESS and kept in-frame rearrangements only. Not all clones are present; in checked studies, unresolved V genes account for under half, and no reason is known for the remainder. D and trimming were read from the DNA, whereas the V and J calls and clone size are those reported in that table. This sample is represented by over 450,000 clones; roughly 87% of them were singletons. 1.7% of the sample rests with the top ten.

CDR1 and CDR2 (GTSNPN, SVGIG) derive from the germline V gene (reference sequence). The junction shows trimming of 0 bases on V and 3 bases on J, plus 18 bases between the germline ends. The CDR3 sequence holds 17 residues, the cysteine and phenylalanine included. Only the CDR3 DNA is retained, 51 bases long and in frame from the first base. The chain is made from TRBV30 and TRBJ1-3; the best D guess is TRBD1, with 5 bases matching. Material: peripheral blood, obtained in a trial of Ad26.COV2.S vaccine versus placebo. The TCR originated in a person aged 18 to 59 who received the Ad26.COV2.S COVID-19 vaccine or a placebo. The bases read TGTGCCTGGAGTGTATTCCGTAACAGGTTGGGTGGAAACACCATATATTTT. Protein translation: CAWSVFRNRLGGNTIYF.